The 12 T cell receptor beta chains below come from one sample, sequenced in a study of post-analysis software for immune sequencing data. cDNA libraries for TCR beta contained unique molecular identifiers. TCRdb itself ran the PCR reads through MiXCR, one entry per CDR3 protein. Of under 200,000 distinct CDR3 sequences in the sample, roughly 35% are singletons; the top ten hold under 30%. The sequenced sample was blood, obtained after autologous hematopoietic stem cell transplantation. Source of these receptors: a girl aged 10 to 17 with multiple sclerosis.

The J gene is TRBJ1-1, the V gene TRBV11-2; no clear D gene. Germline assignment: CDR1 SGHAT and CDR2 FQNNGV. This CDR3 spans 15 amino acids. The V end lost 5 bases, the J end lost 0 bases, and 13 bases lay between the germline ends. CDR3 DNA: TGTGCCAGCAGCAGCTACCACGTCGTGAACACTGAAGCTTTCTTT. Amino acid sequence: CASSSYHVVNTEAFF.

This clonotype was detected many times. V is TRBV20-1 and J is TRBJ2-3, with no clear D. CDR3 length equals 11 residues. V lost 5 bases to trimming and J lost 10 bases, with 13 bases between them. Germline-derived CDR1 and CDR2 are DFQATT and SNEGSKA (reference sequence). The CDR3 region is CSAPTVVPQYF. Here the CDR3 DNA reads TGCAGTGCTCCCACTGTGGTACCGCAGTATTTT.

This clonotype was counted a few times. V is TRBV29-1 and J is TRBJ2-1; 8 bases agree with TRBD1. The trim removed 7 bases at V and 0 bases at J, leaving 17 bases unmatched. Germline assignment: CDR1 SQVTM and CDR2 ANQGSEA. This CDR3 is built from 18 residues. The CDR3 spells CSAELSRTGSFSYNEQFF. CDR3 nucleotide sequence: TGCAGCGCTGAGCTATCCCGGACAGGGTCGTTCTCCTACAATGAGCAGTTCTTC.

The V call is TRBV5-1, the J call TRBJ2-7; weak D call: TRBD1 (5 bases). The ends were cut back, 0 bases at V and 0 bases at J, with 10 bases in the middle. The germline gives CDR1 SGHRS, CDR2 YFSETQ. The CDR3 is 15 amino acids. The CDR3 is CASSLENRLSYEQYF. For the CDR3, the DNA is TGCGCCAGCAGCTTGGAAAACAGGCTCTCCTACGAGCAGTACTTC.

The rearrangement joins TRBV20-1 to TRBJ2-1; possible D gene TRBD1, 6 bases. This CDR3 is 16 amino acids long. The V gene's germline CDR1 is DFQATT and CDR2 SNEGSKA (reference sequence). Trimming removed 2 bases from V and 1 base from J, with 15 bases in between. The CDR3 nucleotides are TGCAGTGCTAGATCTCCAGGGGCGAGGTCCTACAATGAGCAGTTCTTC. Encoded protein: CSARSPGARSYNEQFF.

This chain uses TRBV12-3 or TRBV12-4 with TRBJ2-2; D ambiguous. V was clipped by 5 bases and J by 3 bases, with 4 bases between them. CDR3 length: 12 residues. DNA for the CDR3: TGTGCCAGCAGTAGATACACCGGGGAGCTGTTTTTT. This gives the protein CASSRYTGELFF.

A few counts support this clonotype. The chain joins TRBV29-1 to TRBJ1-6; 8 bases line up with TRBD1. CDR3 length: 12 amino acids. The germline V gene encodes CDR1 SQVTM and CDR2 ANQGSEA. V was pared by 7 bases and J by 7 bases, with 3 bases of the junction left unmatched. The CDR3 sequence is CSAGGENSPLHF. The CDR3 region has the DNA TGCAGCGCAGGGGGCGAGAATTCACCCCTCCACTTT.

CDR3 region: CSARVRQANTGELFF. CDR3 nucleotide sequence: TGCAGTGCTAGAGTACGGCAGGCGAACACCGGGGAGCTGTTTTTT. The chain couples TRBV20-1 to TRBJ2-2; no firm D call. The V end was cut by 1 base, the J end by 0 bases, with 9 bases between. The CDR3 extends over 15 amino acids. Per the germline V gene, CDR1 is DFQATT and CDR2 is SNEGSKA (reference sequence).

The chain is built from TRBV6-4 and TRBJ2-1; 11 nucleotides align to TRBD2. The CDR3 loop spans 15 amino acids. The junction had 2 bases not matched to a gene; V was cut back by 0 bases and J by 7 bases. Germline V CDR1 and CDR2: MRHNA, SNTAGT. The CDR3 region is CASSDSLAGGNEQFF. The CDR3 coding sequence is TGTGCCAGCAGTGACTCCTTAGCGGGAGGGAATGAGCAGTTCTTC.

This clonotype showed up just a few times. The chain links TRBV29-1 to TRBJ2-7; D unresolved. CDR1 is SQVTM, CDR2 ANQGSEA, per germline. The V end was cut by 2 bases, the J end by 0 bases, with 11 bases between. The CDR3 consists of 14 residues. The CDR3 nucleotides read TGCAGCGTTGAATGGGGAAGGAACTCCTACGAGCAGTACTTC. It is translated as CSVEWGRNSYEQYF.

This clonotype was observed a few times. Here the CDR3 reads CASSPGTLRIDEQFF. CDR3 coding DNA: TGTGCCAGCAGTCCAGGGACTCTCCGGATTGATGAGCAGTTCTTC. The V and J genes are TRBV6-6 and TRBJ2-1; weak D call: TRBD2 (6 bases). The CDR3 loop spans 15 amino acids. The V end lost 5 bases, the J end lost 8 bases, and 19 bases lay between the germline ends. Germline assignment: CDR1 MNHNY and CDR2 SVGAGI (reference sequence).

The rearrangement joins TRBV10-3 to TRBJ2-7; maybe TRBD2 (5 bases). V was clipped by 6 bases and J by 2 bases, with 17 bases between them. The CDR3 runs to 15 residues. CDR1 is ENHRY and CDR2 is SYGVKD in the germline V gene. CDR3 residues: CAIRGAPPGAYEQYF. The CDR3 nucleotides are TGTGCCATCAGGGGAGCACCCCCCGGCGCCTACGAGCAGTACTTC.